A selection of T cell receptor beta chains follows, all from one sample in a study of chemoradiotherapy in HPV16-positive cancers. The data were produced by immunoSEQ multiplex PCR, yet TCRdb's version contains in-frame clones alone and is incomplete. The profile shows about 35,000 clones, 85% to 90% of them singletons. The sequenced sample was blood, obtained from a patient who underwent chemoradiotherapy. The receptors here all came from a human donor with HPV-associated anogenital cancer. The conserved cysteine and the conserved F or W are not part of the CDR3 here. A D gene is named only where the DNA matches it firmly.

ASSQEGAGTYEQY	TRBV4-1	NA
ASRPTPGTHSGNTIY	TRBV14	NA
ASSPQGGRGDYNSPLH	TRBV18	NA
ASSQPPGDEPQH	TRBV4-2	NA
ASSIQGASSTDTQY	TRBV7-8	TRBD1
ASSSLTGVHEQY	TRBV27	TRBD1
ASSFLGREQY	TRBV28	NA
TSSHPPAGTGGLERNQPQH	TRBV1	NA
ASSIGGPNTGELF	TRBV5-4	NA
ASSPDRELAEAF	TRBV5-1	TRBD1
ASSPGTGVNEQY	TRBV13	TRBD1
ASRQGVVSPLH	TRBV19	TRBD1
ASSPVAGGPGDTQY	TRBV13	TRBD2
ASTGQSYQPQH	TRBV2	NA
ASSLSLGHNEQF	TRBV5-1	NA
ASSPHGTGTYEQY	TRBV6-5	TRBD1
ASSLLDSAYRYGYT	TRBV7-9	NA
ASSDRYAGTGFSYEQY	TRBV7-9	TRBD1
ASSLMGTSPTEAF	TRBV7-2	NA
ASSYSQGQETQY	TRBV6-6	NA
ASSLGYSYEQY	TRBV11-3	NA
ASRPRRRNLQETQY	TRBV7-8	NA
ASSPRTSGGAGTQY	TRBV5-1	TRBD2
ASSGQGLRNTEAF	TRBV7-2	TRBD1
AISDFGENIQY	TRBV10-3	NA
ASPDTPGTSGGGPAKNIQY	TRBV12-2	NA
ASSSLVTQY	TRBV11-2	NA
ASSQDLGAAQPQH	TRBV4-2	NA
ASSWGDYGYT	TRBV6-5	NA
ASSFYNSPLH	TRBV6-5	NA
ASSPGDRLYGYT	TRBV6-6	TRBD1
ASSQDRGEDTQY	TRBV4-3	NA
ASSPDAGQGTPEAF	TRBV27	TRBD1
ATSRDPAGFYNEQF	TRBV15	TRBD2
ASSVELGNYGYT	TRBV9	NA
ASSSGVGGEQY	TRBV6-5	NA
ASSVGSRGEQF	TRBV10-1	NA
ASSSGTPRPSEQY	TRBV28	NA
ASSQRGNYGYT	TRBV6-5	NA
ASSVGQGPPVKEGELF	TRBV9	TRBD1
ASSHAVGTPYEQY	TRBV7-9	NA
ASSVPTGGFSGNTIY	TRBV25-1	TRBD1
ASSPRGRMNTEAF	TRBV27	NA
ASSLRQFTDTQY	TRBV7-9	NA
ASSPGTPNYGYT	TRBV10-2	NA
ASSPSGGTTFNYGYT	TRBV19	NA
ASSQDSGEYSGANVLT	TRBV4-1	NA
ASSQLDIEGKGTIY	TRBV4-2	NA
ASSLTGPETQY	TRBV5-1	NA
ASSLLSRGYGYT	TRBV6-1	TRBD1
ASSFLEGETEAF	TRBV7-2	NA